These 4 T cell receptor beta chains share one sample of origin, sequenced in a study of OX40 agonist ivuxolimab in advanced cancers. The data were produced by immunoSEQ multiplex PCR, yet TCRdb's version contains in-frame clones alone and is incomplete. The data hold fewer than 70,000 clones, with around 87% observed a single time. The starting material was CD4+ or CD8+ T cells sorted from blood, obtained in a trial of the OX40 agonist ivuxolimab. These receptors all stem from an adult with an advanced solid tumor such as melanoma, head and neck, liver or kidney cancer.

This chain connects TRBV18 to TRBJ2-7; 10 bases match TRBD1. J was trimmed by 3 bases and V by 1 base; bases with no gene match: 3. CDR1 and CDR2 (germline): KGHSH, LQKENI. The CDR3 loop spans 15 amino acids. The CDR3 DNA follows: TGTGCCAGCTCACCACAAGGGACAGGGGTCTACGAGCAGTACTTC. Translation gives CASSPQGTGVYEQYF. The entire variable domain, with the rest obtained from reference TRBV18 and TRBJ2-7, is as follows: NAGVMQNPRHLVRRRGQEARLRCSPMKGHSHVYWYRQLPEEGLKFMVYLQKENIIDESGMPKERFSAEFPKEGPSILRIQQVVRGDSAAYFCASSPQGTGVYEQYFGPGTRLTVT.

The chain links TRBV5-1 to TRBJ1-1; D is possibly TRBD1 (6 bases). The CDR3 is 14 amino acids. Germline V gene data show CDR1 as SGHRS and CDR2 as YFSETQ. Trimming removed 4 bases from V and 0 bases from J, with 10 bases in between. CDR3 DNA: TGCGCCAGCAGCACGGACAGTATGAACACTGAAGCTTTCTTT. Translation: CASSTDSMNTEAFF.

The genes are TRBV7-3 and TRBJ2-2, with a tentative D call TRBD1 (6 bases). The V end lost 8 bases, the J end lost 5 bases, and 12 bases lay between the germline ends. The CDR3 covers 13 residues. The V gene's germline CDR1 is SGHTA and CDR2 FQGTGA. The CDR3 DNA follows: TGTGCCAGCTCTTTTACAGGGACCGGGGAGCTGTTTTTT. Residues: CASSFTGTGELFF.

The chain has TRBV7-3 and TRBJ1-2; D is ambiguous. The CDR3 contains 14 residues. Deletions cut 2 bases from V and 6 bases from J, with 13 bases between. Germline values: CDR1 SGHTA, CDR2 FQGTGA. DNA for the CDR3: TGTGCCAGCAGCTTAGTAGGCCCGTCCAATGGCTACACCTTC. The encoded protein is CASSLVGPSNGYTF.